Given below is one T cell receptor (beta chain) in context. This clonotype showed up just a few times. Its recognized antigen is unknown. Base-call qualities are not available, and no considerably larger clone is one nucleotide away. Library construction relied on RT-PCR. For sequencing, an Illumina HiSeq 2500 was employed. The public sequencing data were trimmed at Q25 with fastp and processed into clonotypes with MiXCR by TCRdb, which kept only in-frame beta chains. A single entry per CDR3 protein holds the most common genes and DNA from its merged rows. The sample has approximately 520,000 distinct CDR3 sequences on record, more than 15% of them singletons. 2.5% to 3.5% of the sample rests with the top ten. From the cysteine up to the phenylalanine, the CDR3 has a length of 13 residues. Only the CDR3 portion is preserved as DNA: 39 bases, with reading frame beginning at the first base. V is clipped by 4 bases and J by 3 bases, and the sequence between their germline boundaries is 10 bases long. The germline V gene supplies CDR1 MDHEN and CDR2 SYDVKM.

This sample stems from a study of response to subunit inactivated influenza vaccine (dated by TCRdb to the late 2010s). In the study overall: The study used deep quantitative T cell receptor repertoire profiling to track responses to a trivalent subunit inactivated influenza vaccine.

The paper as a whole reports these results and caveats: The authors suggested that each seasonal influenza vaccination may recruit only a limited number of new T cells.

The TCR comes from a man between 45 and 75 years old who received an inactivated influenza vaccine. Donor details come from another sample of the same person, matched by shared clones. The rearranged chain carries TRBV28 and TRBJ2-7, and the D gene may be TRBD1, 6 bases matching. The sequenced sample was CD4+ T cells sorted from PBMCs, obtained about 23 months after vaccination. The nucleotides are TGTGCCAGCAGTTCGTACAGGGACTACGAGCAGTACTTC. This encodes CASSSYRDYEQYF.